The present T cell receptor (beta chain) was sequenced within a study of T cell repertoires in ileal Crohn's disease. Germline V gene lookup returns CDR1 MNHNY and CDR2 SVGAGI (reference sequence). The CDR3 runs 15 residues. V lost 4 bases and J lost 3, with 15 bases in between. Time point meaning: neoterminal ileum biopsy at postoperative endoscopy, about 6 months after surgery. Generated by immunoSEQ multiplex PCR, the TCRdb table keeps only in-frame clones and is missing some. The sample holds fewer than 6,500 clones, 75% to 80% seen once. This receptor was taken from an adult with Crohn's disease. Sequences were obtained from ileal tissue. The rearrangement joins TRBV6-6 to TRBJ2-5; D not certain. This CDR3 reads CASSWFGSREETQYF. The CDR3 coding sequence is TGTGCCAGCAGTTGGTTTGGCAGTCGGGAAGAGACCCAGTACTTC.